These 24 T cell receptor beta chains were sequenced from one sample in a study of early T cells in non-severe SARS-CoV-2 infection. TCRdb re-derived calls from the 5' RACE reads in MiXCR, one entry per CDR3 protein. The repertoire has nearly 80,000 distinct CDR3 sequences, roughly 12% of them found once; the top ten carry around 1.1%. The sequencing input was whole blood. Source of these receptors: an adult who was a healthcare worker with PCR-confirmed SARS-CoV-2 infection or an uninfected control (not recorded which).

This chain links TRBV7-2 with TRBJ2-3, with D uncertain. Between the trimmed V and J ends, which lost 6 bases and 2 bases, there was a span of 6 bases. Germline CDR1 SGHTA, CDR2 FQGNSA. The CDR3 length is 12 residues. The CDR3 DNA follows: TGTGCCAGCAGAGACGACACAGATACGCAGTATTTT. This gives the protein CASRDDTDTQYF.

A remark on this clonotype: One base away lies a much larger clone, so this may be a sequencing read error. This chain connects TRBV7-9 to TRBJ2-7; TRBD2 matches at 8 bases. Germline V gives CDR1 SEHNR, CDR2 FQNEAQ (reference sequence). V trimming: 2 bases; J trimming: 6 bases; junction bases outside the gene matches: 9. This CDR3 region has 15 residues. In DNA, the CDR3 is TGTGCCAGCAGCTTAAATCCCGGGGGGGCCTGCGAGCAGTACTTC. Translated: CASSLNPGGACEQYF.

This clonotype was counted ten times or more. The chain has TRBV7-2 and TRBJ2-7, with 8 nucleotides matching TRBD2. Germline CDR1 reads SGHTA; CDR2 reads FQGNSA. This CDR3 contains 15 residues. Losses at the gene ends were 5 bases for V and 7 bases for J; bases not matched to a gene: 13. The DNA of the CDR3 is TGTGCCAGCAGCCCAGATTGGACTAGCCGTTTTGAGCAGTACTTC. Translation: CASSPDWTSRFEQYF.

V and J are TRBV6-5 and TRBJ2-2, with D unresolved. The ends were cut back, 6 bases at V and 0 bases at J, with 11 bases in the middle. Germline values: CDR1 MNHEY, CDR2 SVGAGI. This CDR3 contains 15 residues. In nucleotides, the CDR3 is TGTGCCAGCAGAGGGATGAATGCGAACACCGGGGAGCTGTTTTTT. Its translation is CASRGMNANTGELFF.

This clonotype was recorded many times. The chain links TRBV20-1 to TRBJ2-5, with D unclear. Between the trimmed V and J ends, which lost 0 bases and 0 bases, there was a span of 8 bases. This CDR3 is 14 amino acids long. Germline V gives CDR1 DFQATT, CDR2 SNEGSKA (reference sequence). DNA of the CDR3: TGCAGTGCTAGAGATCCCAGCGACCAAGAGACCCAGTACTTC. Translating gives CSARDPSDQETQYF.

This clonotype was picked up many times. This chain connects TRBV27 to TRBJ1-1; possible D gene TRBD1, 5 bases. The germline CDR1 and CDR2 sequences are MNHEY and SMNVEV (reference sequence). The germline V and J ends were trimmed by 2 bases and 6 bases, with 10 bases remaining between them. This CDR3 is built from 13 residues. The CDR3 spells CASSLGARAEAFF. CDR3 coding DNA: TGTGCCAGCAGTTTAGGGGCACGCGCTGAAGCTTTCTTT.

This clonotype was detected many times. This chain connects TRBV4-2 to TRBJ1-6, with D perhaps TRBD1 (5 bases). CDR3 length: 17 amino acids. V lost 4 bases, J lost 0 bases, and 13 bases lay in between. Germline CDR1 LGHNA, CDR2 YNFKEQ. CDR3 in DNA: TGTGCCAGCAGCCCGGACACCCGGAGCTCCTATAATTCACCCCTCCACTTT. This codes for CASSPDTRSSYNSPLHF.

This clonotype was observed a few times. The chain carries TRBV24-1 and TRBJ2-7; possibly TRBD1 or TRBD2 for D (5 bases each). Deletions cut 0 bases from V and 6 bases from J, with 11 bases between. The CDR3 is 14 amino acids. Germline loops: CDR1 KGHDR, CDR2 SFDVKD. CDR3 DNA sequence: TGTGCCACCAGTGATTTGCCGGGGACGGGCGAGCAGTACTTC. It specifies CATSDLPGTGEQYF.

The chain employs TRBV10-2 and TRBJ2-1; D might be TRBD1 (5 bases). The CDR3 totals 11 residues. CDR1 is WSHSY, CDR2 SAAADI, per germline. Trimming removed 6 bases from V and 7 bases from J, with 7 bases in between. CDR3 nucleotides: TGCGCCAGCAGGGGGCCAAATGAGCAGTTCTTC. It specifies CASRGPNEQFF.

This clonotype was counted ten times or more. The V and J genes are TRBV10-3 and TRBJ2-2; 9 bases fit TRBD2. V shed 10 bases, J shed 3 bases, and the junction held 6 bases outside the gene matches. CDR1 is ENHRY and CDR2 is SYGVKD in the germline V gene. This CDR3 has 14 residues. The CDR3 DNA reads TGTGCCACCGGCGGGGGGGAGGACACCGGGGAGCTGTTTTTT. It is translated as CATGGGEDTGELFF.

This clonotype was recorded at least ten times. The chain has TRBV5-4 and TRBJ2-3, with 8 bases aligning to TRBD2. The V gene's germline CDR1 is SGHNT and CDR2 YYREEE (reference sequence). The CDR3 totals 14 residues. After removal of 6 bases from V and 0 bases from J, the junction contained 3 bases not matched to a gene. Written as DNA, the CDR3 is TGTGCCAGCACGGCGGGGGGAAGCACAGATACGCAGTATTTT. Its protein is CASTAGGSTDTQYF.

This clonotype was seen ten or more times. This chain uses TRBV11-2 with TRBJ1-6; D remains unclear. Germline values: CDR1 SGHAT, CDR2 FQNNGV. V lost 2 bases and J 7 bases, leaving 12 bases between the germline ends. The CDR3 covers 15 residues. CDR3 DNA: TGTGCCAGCAGCTTACGGAGCCGGGGAAATTCACCCCTCCACTTT. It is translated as CASSLRSRGNSPLHF.

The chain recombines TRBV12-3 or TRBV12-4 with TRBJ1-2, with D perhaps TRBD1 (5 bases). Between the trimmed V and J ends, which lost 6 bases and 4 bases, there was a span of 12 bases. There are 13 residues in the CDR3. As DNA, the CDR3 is TGTGCCAGCAGCCAGGACACAGTCTATGGCTACACCTTC. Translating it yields CASSQDTVYGYTF.

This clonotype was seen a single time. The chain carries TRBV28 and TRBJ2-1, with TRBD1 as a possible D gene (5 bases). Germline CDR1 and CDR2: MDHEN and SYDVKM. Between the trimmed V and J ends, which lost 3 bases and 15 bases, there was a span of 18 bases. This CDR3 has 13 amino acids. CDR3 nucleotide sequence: TGTGCCAGCAGTTTTCAAGCCCCAGGGCGTCGGTTCTTC. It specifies CASSFQAPGRRFF.

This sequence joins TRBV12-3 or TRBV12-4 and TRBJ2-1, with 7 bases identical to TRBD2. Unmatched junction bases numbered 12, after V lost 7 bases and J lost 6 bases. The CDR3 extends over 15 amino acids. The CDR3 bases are TGTGCCAGCACCCCCCTCCGGGGGAGGGGCAATGAGCAGTTCTTC. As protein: CASTPLRGRGNEQFF.

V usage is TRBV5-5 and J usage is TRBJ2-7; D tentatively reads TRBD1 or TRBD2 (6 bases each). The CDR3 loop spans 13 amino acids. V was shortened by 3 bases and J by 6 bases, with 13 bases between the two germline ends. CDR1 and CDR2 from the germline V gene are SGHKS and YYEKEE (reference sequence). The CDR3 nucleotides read TGTGCCAGCAGCTGGGGGGCCGGGTTCGAGCAGTACTTC. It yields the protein CASSWGAGFEQYF.

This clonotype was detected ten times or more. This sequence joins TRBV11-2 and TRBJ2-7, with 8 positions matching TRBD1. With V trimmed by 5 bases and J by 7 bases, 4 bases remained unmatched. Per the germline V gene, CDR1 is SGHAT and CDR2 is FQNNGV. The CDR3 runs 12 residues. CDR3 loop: CASSTRDREQYF. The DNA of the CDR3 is TGTGCCAGCAGCACCAGGGACAGGGAGCAGTACTTC.

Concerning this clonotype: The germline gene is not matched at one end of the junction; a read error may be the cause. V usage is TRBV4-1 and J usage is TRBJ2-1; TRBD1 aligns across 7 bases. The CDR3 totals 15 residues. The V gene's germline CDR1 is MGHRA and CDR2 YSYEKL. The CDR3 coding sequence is TGCGCCAGCAACCAAGAACAGGGGCCCTTTAATGAGCAGTTCTTC. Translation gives CASNQEQGPFNEQFF.

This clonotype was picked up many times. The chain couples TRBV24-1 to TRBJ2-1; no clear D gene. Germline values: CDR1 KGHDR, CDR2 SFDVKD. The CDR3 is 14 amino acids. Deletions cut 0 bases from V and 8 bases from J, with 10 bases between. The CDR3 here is CATSDLRLGHEQFF. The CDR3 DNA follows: TGTGCCACCAGTGATTTGCGGCTAGGACATGAGCAGTTCTTC.

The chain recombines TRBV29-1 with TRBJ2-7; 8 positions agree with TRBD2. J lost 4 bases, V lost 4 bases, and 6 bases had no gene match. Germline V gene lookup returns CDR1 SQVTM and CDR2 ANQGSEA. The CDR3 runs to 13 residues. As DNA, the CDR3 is TGCAGCGTTGTCGGGAGGGTTAGGTACGAGCAGTACTTC. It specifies CSVVGRVRYEQYF.

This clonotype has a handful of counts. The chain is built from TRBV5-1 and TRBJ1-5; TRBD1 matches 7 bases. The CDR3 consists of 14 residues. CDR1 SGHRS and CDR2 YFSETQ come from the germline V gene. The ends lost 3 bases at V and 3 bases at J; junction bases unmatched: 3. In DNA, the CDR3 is TGCGCCAGCAGCTCCGGGACAGACAATCAGCCCCAGCATTTT. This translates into CASSSGTDNQPQHF.

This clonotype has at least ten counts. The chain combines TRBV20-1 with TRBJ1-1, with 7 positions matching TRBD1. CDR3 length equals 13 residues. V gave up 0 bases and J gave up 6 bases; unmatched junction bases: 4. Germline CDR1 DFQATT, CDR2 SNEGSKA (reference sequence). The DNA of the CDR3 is TGCAGTGCTAGAGATCAGGGGGACTCTGAAGCTTTCTTT. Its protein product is CSARDQGDSEAFF.

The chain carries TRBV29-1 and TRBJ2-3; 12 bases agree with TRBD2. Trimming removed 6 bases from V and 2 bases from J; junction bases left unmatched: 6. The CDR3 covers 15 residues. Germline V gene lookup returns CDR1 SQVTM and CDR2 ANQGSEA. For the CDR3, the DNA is TGCAGCGTCTCCGGACTAGCGGGGATCACAGATACGCAGTATTTT. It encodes CSVSGLAGITDTQYF.

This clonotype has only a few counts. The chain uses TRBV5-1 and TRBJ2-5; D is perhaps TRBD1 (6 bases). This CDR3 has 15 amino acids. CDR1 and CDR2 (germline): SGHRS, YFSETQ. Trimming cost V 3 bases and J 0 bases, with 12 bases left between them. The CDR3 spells CASSSRQANQETQYF. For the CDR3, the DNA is TGCGCCAGCAGCTCAAGACAGGCGAACCAAGAGACCCAGTACTTC.